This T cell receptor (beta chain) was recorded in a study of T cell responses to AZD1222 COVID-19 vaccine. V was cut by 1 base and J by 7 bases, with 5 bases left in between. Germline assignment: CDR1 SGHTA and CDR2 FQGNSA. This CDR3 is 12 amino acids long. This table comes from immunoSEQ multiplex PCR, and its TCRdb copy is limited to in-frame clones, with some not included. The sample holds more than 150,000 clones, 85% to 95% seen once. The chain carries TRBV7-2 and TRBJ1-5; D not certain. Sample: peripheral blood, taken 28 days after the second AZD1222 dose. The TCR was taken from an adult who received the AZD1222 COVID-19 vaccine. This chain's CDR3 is CASSLEVQPQHF. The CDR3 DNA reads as TGTGCCAGCAGCTTAGAGGTACAGCCCCAGCATTTT.